Presented here are 14 T cell receptor beta chains from one specimen sequenced in a study of vaccination and CD4 T cells after COVID-19 (dated by TCRdb to 2021 to 2024). Receptors were amplified or captured by PCR. The instrument was an Illumina iSeq 100. DNA from cultured CD4+ T cells was subjected to TCR sequencing with the Oncomine TCR Beta short-read assay at the Johns Hopkins FTIC core. The public sequencing data were trimmed at Q25 with fastp and processed into clonotypes with MiXCR by TCRdb, which kept only in-frame beta chains. Here each entry gathers all rows of one CDR3 protein and keeps the most common genes and DNA. The sample records 12,000 or so distinct CDR3 sequences, 60% to 85% of which are singletons. The top ten constitute 20% to 30% of the sample. The antigens for these receptors are not known. The treatment or condition label, read with the paper, signifies: approximately nine-day PBMC culture with coronavirus spike peptide pools or control peptides (ViraFEST assay).

Sequencing used CD4+ T cells from blood, cultured in vitro. The receptors were gathered from a human donor who had recovered from COVID-19.

V is TRBV6-1 and J is TRBJ2-7; 14 bases are shared with TRBD2. CDR1 and CDR2 (germline): MNHNS, SASEGT. Trimming at V came to 6 bases and at J to 3 bases, leaving 4 bases not matched to a gene. The CDR3 contains 15 residues. CDR3 coding DNA: TGTGCCAGCAGCAGCGGGACTAGCGGGAGCTACGAGCAGTACTTC. This encodes CASSSGTSGSYEQYF.

The chain has TRBV6-5 and TRBJ1-1; 10 bases are a match to TRBD1. The CDR3 is made up of 14 amino acids. V lost 4 bases to trimming and J lost 11 bases; unmatched junction nucleotides: 10. Germline V CDR1 and CDR2: MNHEY, SVGAGI. CDR3 loop: CASSSPAGQGTAFF. CDR3 sequence (DNA): TGTGCCAGCAGTTCCCCGGCGGGACAGGGGACGGCTTTCTTT.

This clonotype was observed a few times. At one boundary the junction diverges from the germline segment, which might be a read error. For the CDR3, the DNA is TGCAGTGCTGGAGACAGGGATAGCAATCAGCCCCAGCATTTT. Amino acid sequence: CSAGDRDSNQPQHF. The chain is built from TRBV20-1 and TRBJ1-5; 7 nucleotides line up with TRBD1. The CDR3 length is 14 residues. Germline CDR1 DFQATT, CDR2 SNEGSKA (reference sequence).

This clonotype has a single count. This chain links TRBV7-9 with TRBJ1-6; D call uncertain. This CDR3 has 14 amino acids. Germline assignment: CDR1 SEHNR and CDR2 FQNEAQ (reference sequence). Trimming removed 2 bases from V and 7 bases from J, with 9 bases in between. The CDR3 DNA is TGTGCCAGCAGCTTACGGGTCGGGAATTCACCCCTCCACTTT. Translation: CASSLRVGNSPLHF.

The chain couples TRBV24-1 to TRBJ1-1; a weak D match, TRBD1 (6 bases). V was trimmed by 3 bases and J by 4 bases, leaving 8 bases between them. The CDR3 is 13 amino acids. Per the germline V gene, CDR1 is KGHDR and CDR2 is SFDVKD. The CDR3 DNA follows: TGTGCCACCAGTGATGCAGGGGTCACTGAAGCTTTCTTT. Translated: CATSDAGVTEAFF.

This chain uses TRBV7-9 with TRBJ1-2, with D tentatively TRBD1 (6 bases). The CDR3 consists of 15 residues. V lost 1 base, J lost 3 bases, and 12 bases lay in between. The germline gives CDR1 SEHNR, CDR2 FQNEAQ (reference sequence). CDR3 bases: TGTGCCAGCAGCTTAGGAACAGGGAAACACTATGGCTACACCTTC. This gives the protein CASSLGTGKHYGYTF.

This chain's CDR3 is CSARDPQGAAAFF. CDR3 in DNA: TGCAGTGCTAGAGATCCGCAGGGGGCCGCGGCTTTCTTT. The chain has TRBV20-1 and TRBJ1-1; 8 bases match TRBD1. CDR1 DFQATT and CDR2 SNEGSKA come from the germline V gene (reference sequence). The CDR3 covers 13 residues. The ends lost 0 bases at V and 11 bases at J; junction bases unmatched: 8.

The V and J genes are TRBV20-1 and TRBJ2-5; tentatively, D is TRBD2 (6 bases). The ends were cut back, 1 base at V and 0 bases at J, with 6 bases in the middle. Germline V gives CDR1 DFQATT, CDR2 SNEGSKA (reference sequence). The CDR3 has 13 amino acids. The CDR3 DNA reads TGCAGTGCTAGAGGGACTAACCAAGAGACCCAGTACTTC. Encoded protein: CSARGTNQETQYF.

The rearrangement links TRBV20-1 to TRBJ1-2; 7 positions match TRBD1. The ends lost 3 bases at V and 8 bases at J; junction bases unmatched: 12. CDR3 length: 14 residues. Germline V CDR1 and CDR2: DFQATT, SNEGSKA (reference sequence). CDR3 nucleotides: TGCAGTGCTAGTTCGGGACAGACGTTAAAGGGCTACACCTTC. Translated: CSASSGQTLKGYTF.

The chain uses TRBV20-1 and TRBJ2-3, with 9 bases matching TRBD2. This CDR3 contains 15 residues. J was trimmed by 0 bases and V by 4 bases; bases with no gene match: 5. Germline-derived CDR1 and CDR2 are DFQATT and SNEGSKA (reference sequence). The CDR3 DNA sequence: TGCAGTGCTAAGGCTAGCGGGATTAGCACAGATACGCAGTATTTT. Protein: CSAKASGISTDTQYF.

This clonotype was found once. The chain uses TRBV19 and TRBJ1-1; 10 bases line up with TRBD1. Germline V CDR1 and CDR2: LNHDA, SQIVND (reference sequence). CDR3 size: 18 residues. V lost 10 bases to trimming and J lost 5 bases; unmatched junction nucleotides: 22. CDR3 region: CATSTGGGRLGGKTEAFF. CDR3 bases: TGTGCCACTTCGACAGGGGGCGGTCGGTTGGGAGGTAAGACTGAAGCTTTCTTT.

V is TRBV7-2 and J is TRBJ2-7, with D perhaps TRBD1 or TRBD2 (6 bases each). This CDR3 has 16 residues. The germline gives CDR1 SGHTA, CDR2 FQGNSA. V lost 5 bases, J lost 3 bases, and 20 bases lay in between. DNA of the CDR3: TGTGCCAGCAGCAAGTGGGGGATGGGGGGCGACTACGAGCAGTACTTC. It specifies CASSKWGMGGDYEQYF.

DNA of the CDR3: TGTGCCAGCAGCCCCTCGGTTGGAAAACTGTTTTTT. The encoded protein is CASSPSVGKLFF. V gene TRBV28 combines with J gene TRBJ1-4; D not resolved. V lost 6 bases and J lost 10, with 12 bases in between. The germline V gene encodes CDR1 MDHEN and CDR2 SYDVKM. The CDR3 consists of 12 residues.

The chain couples TRBV11-2 to TRBJ1-1; unclear D gene. V gave up 2 bases and J gave up 1 base, with 5 bases separating them. This CDR3 spans 13 amino acids. The V gene's germline CDR1 is SGHAT and CDR2 FQNNGV. The CDR3 sequence: CASSLQENTEAFF. The CDR3 DNA is TGTGCCAGCAGCTTACAAGAGAACACTGAAGCTTTCTTT. The full variable domain, rest sourced from reference TRBV11-2 and TRBJ1-1, is EAGVAQSPRYKIIEKRQSVAFWCNPISGHATLYWYQQILGQGPKLLIQFQNNGVVDDSQLPKDRFSAERLKGVDSTLKIQPAKLEDSAVYLCASSLQENTEAFFGQGTRLTVV.